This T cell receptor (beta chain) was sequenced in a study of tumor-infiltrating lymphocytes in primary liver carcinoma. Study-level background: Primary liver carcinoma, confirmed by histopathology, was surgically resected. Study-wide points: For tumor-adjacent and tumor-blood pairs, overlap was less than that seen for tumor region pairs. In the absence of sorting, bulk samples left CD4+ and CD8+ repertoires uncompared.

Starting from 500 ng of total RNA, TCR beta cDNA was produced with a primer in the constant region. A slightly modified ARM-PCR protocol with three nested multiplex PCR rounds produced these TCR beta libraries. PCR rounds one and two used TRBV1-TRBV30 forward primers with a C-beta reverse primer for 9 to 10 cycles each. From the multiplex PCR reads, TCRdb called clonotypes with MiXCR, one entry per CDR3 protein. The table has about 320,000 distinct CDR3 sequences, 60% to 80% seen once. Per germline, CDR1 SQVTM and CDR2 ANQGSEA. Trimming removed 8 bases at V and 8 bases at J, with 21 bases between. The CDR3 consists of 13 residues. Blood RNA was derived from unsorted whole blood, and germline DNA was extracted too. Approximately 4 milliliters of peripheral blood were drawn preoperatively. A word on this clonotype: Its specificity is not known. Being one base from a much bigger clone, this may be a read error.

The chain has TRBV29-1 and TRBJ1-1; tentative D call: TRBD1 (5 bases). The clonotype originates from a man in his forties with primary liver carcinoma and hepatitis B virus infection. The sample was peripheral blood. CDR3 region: CSSQGSISQEAFF. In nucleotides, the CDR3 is TGCAGCTCTCAGGGCAGTATAAGTCAAGAAGCTTTCTTT.